The rows below give T cell receptor beta chains drawn from one sample of a study of blood T cell repertoires in COVID-19. Some clones are missing from TCRdb's copy, which holds only in-frame ones; the method was immunoSEQ multiplex PCR. Of fewer than 200,000 clones listed, approximately 82% are singletons. The sequenced sample consisted of PBMCs or T cells enriched from blood (not recorded which). These receptors were collected from a woman between 50 and 59 years old who had recovered from COVID-19. CDR3s include the opening cysteine and the closing phenylalanine or tryptophan. The D gene is left open where the match is weak. Clone size is shown for a subset of rows, as once, few, many or a class of expanded clone.

j_gene,len,v_gene,abundance,d_gene,CDR3nt,CDR3aa
TRBJ1-2,14,TRBV12-1,NA,NA,TGTGCCAGCAGCCCACACGGGAGTGAGGAGGGCTACACCTTC,CASSPHGSEEGYTF
TRBJ1-5,13,TRBV27,NA,NA,TGTGCCAGCAGCTCCTATAGCAATCAGCCCCAGCATTTT,CASSSYSNQPQHF
TRBJ2-3,15,TRBV5-1,NA,NA,TGCGCCAGCAGCTTGACGGGAGTCGGCACAGATACGCAGTATTTT,CASSLTGVGTDTQYF
TRBJ2-1,15,TRBV9,NA,NA,TGTGCCAGCAGCCCGAGCGCGAGCTCCTACAATGAGCAGTTCTTC,CASSPSASSYNEQFF
TRBJ2-3,13,TRBV7-2,NA,NA,TGTGCCAGCAGCTCTTTCTTAATGGATACGCAGTATTTT,CASSSFLMDTQYF
TRBJ1-2,18,TRBV7-3,many,TRBD1,TGTGCCAGCAGCATATGCCCGGGACAGGGCCAAGCTAACTATGGCTACACCTTC,CASSICPGQGQANYGYTF
TRBJ1-2,14,TRBV7-9,NA,NA,TGTGCCAGCAGCTTTACAGGGATTGGCTATGGCTACACCTTC,CASSFTGIGYGYTF
TRBJ1-2,13,TRBV10-1,NA,NA,TGCGCCAGCAGTGAAACCCAGGGGTATGGCTACACCTTC,CASSETQGYGYTF
TRBJ1-2,14,TRBV11-2,NA,TRBD1,TGTGCCAGCAGCTTAGATACAGGGGGCTATGGCTACACCTTC,CASSLDTGGYGYTF
TRBJ1-6,15,TRBV19,NA,TRBD1,TGTGCCAGTAGTTACTGGACAGGGAATAATTCACCCCTCCACTTT,CASSYWTGNNSPLHF
TRBJ2-5,16,TRBV7-3,NA,TRBD2,TGTGCCAGCAGCTTAAGTTCATCAGCGGGGCAAGAGACCCAGTACTTC,CASSLSSSAGQETQYF
TRBJ1-6,13,TRBV2,NA,NA,TGTGCCAGCGCAGGGATGAATAATTCACCCCTCCACTTT,CASAGMNNSPLHF
TRBJ1-4,17,TRBV11-2,NA,NA,TGTGCCAGCAGCCCGTGGGCGGGGGCCGTAAAAAATGAAAAACTGTTTTTT,CASSPWAGAVKNEKLFF
TRBJ2-3,16,TRBV18,NA,TRBD1,TGTGCCAGCTCACAGACCGGGACAGATTACACAGATACGCAGTATTTT,CASSQTGTDYTDTQYF
TRBJ1-1,15,TRBV19,NA,NA,TGTGCCAGTAGGACTGCCGTCCGGGGGTCCACTGAAGCTTTCTTT,CASRTAVRGSTEAFF
TRBJ1-2,15,TRBV28,NA,TRBD1,TGTGCCAGCAGTCTGCCGGGACAGGGTTTCAATGGCTACACCTTC,CASSLPGQGFNGYTF
TRBJ1-1,14,TRBV10-3,NA,TRBD1,TGTGCCATCAGACGACAGGGCTTGAACACTGAAGCTTTCTTT,CAIRRQGLNTEAFF
TRBJ2-1,16,TRBV7-2,once,TRBD2,TGTGCCAGCAGCTTAGATGAGCGGGAGATTGGCAATGAGCAGTTCTTC,CASSLDEREIGNEQFF
TRBJ2-1,15,TRBV19,once,NA,TGTGCCAGTAGTACGGTCGCCGGTGGGCACCTCGAGCAGTTCTTC,CASSTVAGGHLEQFF
TRBJ1-2,15,TRBV27,few,NA,TGTGCCAGCAGTCCCTACCAGGGCGGGGGCTATGGCTACACCTTC,CASSPYQGGGYGYTF
TRBJ2-3,14,TRBV18,NA,TRBD1,TGTGCCAGCTCACGGACAGGGGGCACAGATACGCAGTATTTT,CASSRTGGTDTQYF
TRBJ1-1,11,TRBV20-1,NA,TRBD1,TGCAGTGCTGCCGGGACAGGTGAAGCTTTCTTT,CSAAGTGEAFF
TRBJ1-1,13,TRBV30,few,NA,TGTGCCTGGAGGCTGGACAGTGGCACTGAAGCTTTCTTT,CAWRLDSGTEAFF
TRBJ2-5,13,TRBV7-6,NA,NA,TGTGCCAGCAGCCGGGGTCTCAGGGAGACCCAGTACTTC,CASSRGLRETQYF
TRBJ2-5,16,TRBV4-3,NA,TRBD1,TGCGCCAGCAGCCAAGCCGGGACAGCCCTTGGGGAGACCCAGTACTTC,CASSQAGTALGETQYF
TRBJ1-5,14,TRBV10-3,NA,NA,TGTGCCATCCAAGACACAACAGGGAATCAGCCCCAGCATTTT,CAIQDTTGNQPQHF
TRBJ2-5,14,TRBV21-1,NA,NA,TGTGCCAGCAGCAAAGCAGGGGCCGAACAGACCCAGTACTTC,CASSKAGAEQTQYF
TRBJ2-6,14,TRBV7-3,NA,TRBD2,TGTGCCAGCGGGCGGGGGACTGGGGCCAACGTCCTGACTTTC,CASGRGTGANVLTF
TRBJ1-2,13,TRBV12-3/TRBV12-4,NA,NA,TGTGCCAGCAGTTTTCCCGCGACAGTGGGCTACACCTTC,CASSFPATVGYTF
TRBJ2-1,11,TRBV2,once,NA,TGTGCCAGCAGTACTAGCAATGAGCAGTTCTTC,CASSTSNEQFF
TRBJ2-3,13,TRBV6-5,NA,NA,TGTGCCAGCAGGGGGGGGGCTACAGATACGCAGTATTTT,CASRGGATDTQYF
TRBJ1-4,17,TRBV27,NA,NA,TGTGCCAGCAGTTTAGGGGGACTTTGGGCAACTAATGAAAAACTGTTTTTT,CASSLGGLWATNEKLFF
TRBJ1-4,13,TRBV12-5,NA,NA,TGTGCTAGTGGCACGGACACCACCGAAAAACTGTTTTTT,CASGTDTTEKLFF
TRBJ1-4,16,TRBV18,NA,NA,TGTGCCAGCTCACCAAACACAGGGCTAGGTGTGGACAAACTGTTTTTT,CASSPNTGLGVDKLFF
TRBJ1-4,15,TRBV5-5,NA,TRBD1,TGTGCCAGCAGCTCACAGGGGGCCCGGAATGAAAAACTGTTTTTT,CASSSQGARNEKLFF
TRBJ2-2,17,TRBV4-1,once,TRBD2,TGCGCCAGCAGCCACGTGGGGGGCCCGGGGGGGACCGGGGAGCTGTTTTTT,CASSHVGGPGGTGELFF
TRBJ2-5,14,TRBV18,few,NA,TGTGCCAGCTCACCCTCTTTAGTGGTAGAGACCCAGTACTTC,CASSPSLVVETQYF
TRBJ1-6,17,TRBV4-1,NA,TRBD1,TGCGCCAGCAGCCCAACCCCTAGGGGGCCAAGAGGTTCACCCCTCCACTTT,CASSPTPRGPRGSPLHF
TRBJ2-1,12,TRBV19,once,NA,TGTGCCAGTAGTATGGGGGGCAATGAGCAGTTCTTC,CASSMGGNEQFF
TRBJ1-2,15,TRBV7-9,NA,TRBD1,TGTGCCAGCAGCTTCTGGACAGGGCGAAGCGGTGGCTACACCTTC,CASSFWTGRSGGYTF
TRBJ1-6,16,TRBV30,NA,NA,TGTGCCTGGAGTCTTTCGGCGGGGGGCTATAATTCACCCCTCCACTTT,CAWSLSAGGYNSPLHF
TRBJ1-5,14,TRBV5-1,NA,NA,TGCGCCAGCAGCGAAGGGGCTGGCCATCAGCCCCAGCATTTT,CASSEGAGHQPQHF
TRBJ2-1,16,TRBV11-3,once,NA,TGTGCCAGCAGCTTAGTCTTCAGTGCGGGGCTCAATGAGCAGTTCTTC,CASSLVFSAGLNEQFF
TRBJ2-5,16,TRBV7-2,once,NA,TGTGCCAGCAGCTTAGCGGGGGGAAGTACCCAAGAGACCCAGTACTTC,CASSLAGGSTQETQYF
TRBJ1-1,13,TRBV27,few,TRBD1,TGTGCCAGCAGCTATAGACAGGGTTTTGAAGCTTTCTTT,CASSYRQGFEAFF
TRBJ1-3,15,TRBV28,NA,NA,TGTGCCAGCAGTTTCTCAGCGGGAGCTGGAAACACCATATATTTT,CASSFSAGAGNTIYF
TRBJ1-1,12,TRBV12-3/TRBV12-4,once,NA,TGTGCCAGCAGGCGGTCCGGGGGAGAAGCTTTCTTT,CASRRSGGEAFF